A selection of T cell receptor beta chains follows, all from one sample in a study of identical twins. TCRdb re-derived calls from the 5' RACE reads in MiXCR, one entry per CDR3 protein. The sample consists of under 400,000 distinct CDR3 sequences, approximately 8.7% of them appearing once. Sequenced: naive T cells sorted from blood. The receptors come from a woman aged 50 to 60 in good health. The CDR3 runs from the conserved cysteine through the conserved F or W. Each record gives: D gene, clone size, V gene, J gene, CDR3 DNA, CDR3 protein. A D gene is named only where the DNA matches it firmly. Only some rows state a clone size, as once, few, many or a class for expanded clones.

d_gene: .; abundance: many; v_gene: TRBV20-1; j_gene: TRBJ1-2; CDR3nt: TGCAGTGCTAGAGACCGGGATGGCTACACCTTC; CDR3aa: CSARDRDGYTF
d_gene: .; abundance: few; v_gene: TRBV20-1; j_gene: TRBJ1-1; CDR3nt: TGCAGTGCTGTCGGCACTGAAGCTTTCTTT; CDR3aa: CSAVGTEAFF
d_gene: .; abundance: many; v_gene: TRBV7-8; j_gene: TRBJ2-3; CDR3nt: TGTGCCAGCAGCATGACAGGGACTAGCACAGATACGCAGTATTTT; CDR3aa: CASSMTGTSTDTQYF
d_gene: TRBD2; abundance: .; v_gene: TRBV7-9; j_gene: TRBJ2-1; CDR3nt: TGTGCCAGCAGCTTAGGACTAGCGGGATTCAATGAGCAGTTCTTC; CDR3aa: CASSLGLAGFNEQFF
d_gene: .; abundance: .; v_gene: TRBV10-3; j_gene: TRBJ2-3; CDR3nt: TGTGCCATCAGTGATTGGGGGAGAGGCACAGATACGCAGTATTTT; CDR3aa: CAISDWGRGTDTQYF
d_gene: .; abundance: .; v_gene: TRBV7-9; j_gene: TRBJ2-1; CDR3nt: TGTGCCAGCAGCCCGTTATTGGACTCCCCCTACAATGAGCAGTTCTTC; CDR3aa: CASSPLLDSPYNEQFF
d_gene: TRBD2; abundance: many; v_gene: TRBV3-1; j_gene: TRBJ2-1; CDR3nt: TGTGCCAGCAGCACCCCTGGGCGGGAGAGTCATGAGCAGTTCTTC; CDR3aa: CASSTPGRESHEQFF
d_gene: TRBD2; abundance: few; v_gene: TRBV5-1; j_gene: TRBJ2-1; CDR3nt: TGCGCCAGCCGCAGGACTAGCGGGAATATGAATGAGCAGTTCTTC; CDR3aa: CASRRTSGNMNEQFF
d_gene: TRBD1; abundance: few; v_gene: TRBV5-1; j_gene: TRBJ1-1; CDR3nt: TGCGCCAGCAGCTTGGCCACCGGGACAGGTCTTTCTGAAGCTTTCTTT; CDR3aa: CASSLATGTGLSEAFF
d_gene: .; abundance: .; v_gene: TRBV20-1; j_gene: TRBJ2-4; CDR3nt: TGCAGTGCTAGACCCCCGGACACTAGGATAGACATTCAGTACTTC; CDR3aa: CSARPPDTRIDIQYF
d_gene: .; abundance: few; v_gene: TRBV3-1; j_gene: TRBJ1-1; CDR3nt: TGTGCCAGCAGCCAAGGGTGGGCAGGGATAGGAGGTGAAGCTTTCTTT; CDR3aa: CASSQGWAGIGGEAFF
d_gene: .; abundance: few; v_gene: TRBV12-3/TRBV12-4; j_gene: TRBJ2-2; CDR3nt: TGTGCCAGCAGCTGGGAGTCTCCAAACACCGGGGAGCTGTTTTTT; CDR3aa: CASSWESPNTGELFF
d_gene: .; abundance: many; v_gene: TRBV6-5; j_gene: TRBJ1-2; CDR3nt: TGTGCCAGCAGTTACTCGGCAAATTATGGCTACACCTTC; CDR3aa: CASSYSANYGYTF
d_gene: TRBD2; abundance: few; v_gene: TRBV29-1; j_gene: TRBJ2-1; CDR3nt: TGCAGCGTTCTGTCGGGGGGGCGAGAGCAGTTCTTC; CDR3aa: CSVLSGGREQFF
d_gene: TRBD1; abundance: .; v_gene: TRBV29-1; j_gene: TRBJ1-2; CDR3nt: TGCAGCGTCCAACCGGGACAGGGTACCTACACCTTC; CDR3aa: CSVQPGQGTYTF
d_gene: TRBD2; abundance: few; v_gene: TRBV7-6; j_gene: TRBJ2-7; CDR3nt: TGTGCCAGCAGCTTATTGAGCGGGAGTCTCTACGAGCAGTACTTC; CDR3aa: CASSLLSGSLYEQYF
d_gene: .; abundance: .; v_gene: TRBV3-1; j_gene: TRBJ2-3; CDR3nt: TGTGCCAGCAGCCAACTGGCAGGATCGCAGTATTTT; CDR3aa: CASSQLAGSQYF
d_gene: .; abundance: .; v_gene: TRBV11-3; j_gene: TRBJ1-2; CDR3nt: TGTGCCAGCAGCTTAGAATCTGAGCGGACCTTC; CDR3aa: CASSLESERTF
d_gene: .; abundance: few; v_gene: TRBV29-1; j_gene: TRBJ2-5; CDR3nt: TGCAGCGTTGGGGGGTGGTTGACCGAAGAGACCCAGTACTTC; CDR3aa: CSVGGWLTEETQYF
d_gene: .; abundance: many; v_gene: TRBV11-2; j_gene: TRBJ2-2; CDR3nt: TGTGCCAGCAGCGGGGGGAGTGCGGTGAGCACCGGGGAGCTGTTTTTT; CDR3aa: CASSGGSAVSTGELFF
d_gene: .; abundance: .; v_gene: TRBV27; j_gene: TRBJ1-4; CDR3nt: TGTGCCAGCAGTTTATCGCCAGGGACCTCGGTTAAAGTAAAACTGTTTTTT; CDR3aa: CASSLSPGTSVKVKLFF
d_gene: .; abundance: many; v_gene: TRBV18; j_gene: TRBJ1-1; CDR3nt: TGTGCCAGCTCACCAACGGGGGGCAAAAAGGAAGCTTTCTTT; CDR3aa: CASSPTGGKKEAFF
d_gene: .; abundance: .; v_gene: TRBV27; j_gene: TRBJ2-1; CDR3nt: TGTGCCAGTCGGGGGGCTCAAGCGGTCAATGAGCAGTTCTTC; CDR3aa: CASRGAQAVNEQFF
d_gene: TRBD2; abundance: many; v_gene: TRBV5-1; j_gene: TRBJ2-1; CDR3nt: TGCGCCAGCAGCTTGGGGACTAGCGGGACCAATGAGCAGTTCTTC; CDR3aa: CASSLGTSGTNEQFF
d_gene: .; abundance: .; v_gene: TRBV29-1; j_gene: TRBJ2-5; CDR3nt: TGCAGCGGACTTTCCGTTCAGGGTGGTTTACAAGAGACCCAGTACTTC; CDR3aa: CSGLSVQGGLQETQYF
d_gene: TRBD1; abundance: .; v_gene: TRBV29-1; j_gene: TRBJ1-4; CDR3nt: TGCAGCGTTGGAGACAGGGGGGGAGAAAAACTGTTTTTT; CDR3aa: CSVGDRGGEKLFF
d_gene: .; abundance: few; v_gene: TRBV21-1; j_gene: TRBJ2-7; CDR3nt: TGTGCCAGCAGCAACCGGTCCTCACTCCCCCACTACGAGCAGTACTTC; CDR3aa: CASSNRSSLPHYEQYF
d_gene: TRBD1; abundance: few; v_gene: TRBV29-1; j_gene: TRBJ2-1; CDR3nt: TGCAGCGCAGAGGACAGGGTACCCTACAATGAGCAGTTCTTC; CDR3aa: CSAEDRVPYNEQFF
d_gene: .; abundance: many; v_gene: TRBV12-3/TRBV12-4; j_gene: TRBJ2-7; CDR3nt: TGTGCCAGCAGTTTACGGGTCTCCTACGAGCAGTACTTC; CDR3aa: CASSLRVSYEQYF
d_gene: .; abundance: few; v_gene: TRBV29-1; j_gene: TRBJ2-5; CDR3nt: TGCAGCGTCGGAAAGGGGGGTCCGAAAGAGACCCAGTACTTC; CDR3aa: CSVGKGGPKETQYF
d_gene: TRBD2; abundance: .; v_gene: TRBV7-9; j_gene: TRBJ2-1; CDR3nt: TGTGCCAGCAGCTTATCTAGCGGGAGCTCCTACAATGAGCAGTTCTTC; CDR3aa: CASSLSSGSSYNEQFF
d_gene: .; abundance: few; v_gene: TRBV27; j_gene: TRBJ1-2; CDR3nt: TGTGCCAGCAGTGCCAGGGCCGGCTATGGCTACACCTTC; CDR3aa: CASSARAGYGYTF
d_gene: TRBD1; abundance: many; v_gene: TRBV20-1; j_gene: TRBJ2-2; CDR3nt: TGCAGTGCTAGAGATTGGGACAGGGCCACCGGGGAGCTGTTTTTT; CDR3aa: CSARDWDRATGELFF
d_gene: .; abundance: .; v_gene: TRBV5-4; j_gene: TRBJ1-2; CDR3nt: TGTGCCAGCAGCTTGGTCGGACAGACTAACTATGGCTACACCTTC; CDR3aa: CASSLVGQTNYGYTF
d_gene: .; abundance: few; v_gene: TRBV7-3; j_gene: TRBJ2-1; CDR3nt: TGTGCCAGCAGCTCGCTAGCGTGGGGGGAGCAGTTCTTC; CDR3aa: CASSSLAWGEQFF
d_gene: .; abundance: few; v_gene: TRBV12-3/TRBV12-4; j_gene: TRBJ2-6; CDR3nt: TGTGCCAGCAGTTCTAGGAAGTCTGGGGCCAACGTCCTGACTTTC; CDR3aa: CASSSRKSGANVLTF
d_gene: TRBD1; abundance: .; v_gene: TRBV12-3/TRBV12-4; j_gene: TRBJ2-6; CDR3nt: TGTGCCAGCAGTTCACCCGACAGGGGTGAGAACGTCCTGACTTTC; CDR3aa: CASSSPDRGENVLTF
d_gene: .; abundance: few; v_gene: TRBV4-1; j_gene: TRBJ2-5; CDR3nt: TGCGCCAGCAGCCCCGCAGGGTCTCGGGAGACCCAGTACTTC; CDR3aa: CASSPAGSRETQYF
d_gene: .; abundance: .; v_gene: TRBV13; j_gene: TRBJ2-6; CDR3nt: TGTGCCAGCAGCCCCCAGAGGGCTCATGGGGCCAACGTCCTGACTTTC; CDR3aa: CASSPQRAHGANVLTF
d_gene: .; abundance: few; v_gene: TRBV2; j_gene: TRBJ2-1; CDR3nt: TGTGCCAGCAGTGAACCGCACAATGAGCAGTTCTTC; CDR3aa: CASSEPHNEQFF
d_gene: TRBD1; abundance: many; v_gene: TRBV7-8; j_gene: TRBJ1-2; CDR3nt: TGTGCCAGCAGCTTAGTGGTGGGGGACAGGGGCTATGGCTACACCTTC; CDR3aa: CASSLVVGDRGYGYTF
d_gene: .; abundance: many; v_gene: TRBV9; j_gene: TRBJ2-3; CDR3nt: TGTGCCAGCAGCAACAGAGGAGCAGATACGCAGTATTTT; CDR3aa: CASSNRGADTQYF
d_gene: .; abundance: many; v_gene: TRBV9; j_gene: TRBJ2-1; CDR3nt: TGTGCCTCCGGGAAGGAGGGCAATGAGCAGTTCTTC; CDR3aa: CASGKEGNEQFF
d_gene: .; abundance: few; v_gene: TRBV5-6; j_gene: TRBJ2-5; CDR3nt: TGTGCCAGCATTAGTGGGGAGACCCAGTACTTC; CDR3aa: CASISGETQYF
d_gene: .; abundance: many; v_gene: TRBV29-1; j_gene: TRBJ1-2; CDR3nt: TGCAGCGTTGAACAGCAGAGGAAAGCTAACTATGGCTACACCTTC; CDR3aa: CSVEQQRKANYGYTF
d_gene: .; abundance: .; v_gene: TRBV12-3/TRBV12-4; j_gene: TRBJ2-3; CDR3nt: TGTGCCAGCAGTTTAAGGGGGGGAGGGACAGATACGCAGTATTTT; CDR3aa: CASSLRGGGTDTQYF
d_gene: .; abundance: .; v_gene: TRBV12-3/TRBV12-4; j_gene: TRBJ1-3; CDR3nt: TGTGCCAGCAGTTTAAGTCAGGCCGGAAACACCATATATTTT; CDR3aa: CASSLSQAGNTIYF
d_gene: .; abundance: few; v_gene: TRBV6-1; j_gene: TRBJ2-3; CDR3nt: TGTGCCAGCAGTGAAGGACAGCTAAGCACAGATACGCAGTATTTT; CDR3aa: CASSEGQLSTDTQYF
d_gene: .; abundance: many; v_gene: TRBV20-1; j_gene: TRBJ2-1; CDR3nt: TGCAGTGCTAGAGACTACAAGGTGGCGGCCTACAATGAGCAGTTCTTC; CDR3aa: CSARDYKVAAYNEQFF
d_gene: TRBD2; abundance: few; v_gene: TRBV5-1; j_gene: TRBJ2-7; CDR3nt: TGCGCCAGCAGCTTTTCTAGCGGAGGTACCTACGAGCAGTACTTC; CDR3aa: CASSFSSGGTYEQYF
d_gene: TRBD1; abundance: many; v_gene: TRBV12-3/TRBV12-4; j_gene: TRBJ1-2; CDR3nt: TGTGCCAGCAGTTTCCCCGGGACAGGCCGCGGCTACACCTTC; CDR3aa: CASSFPGTGRGYTF
d_gene: .; abundance: .; v_gene: TRBV9; j_gene: TRBJ2-1; CDR3nt: TGTGCCAGCAGCGCAATGGGGGGTGAGCAGTTCTTC; CDR3aa: CASSAMGGEQFF